The clone carrying this T cell receptor beta chain was detected once. Primers used in a second PCR of about 7 to 12 cycles were a sample-barcoded 5' primer and a J-beta primer mix. A single record per CDR3 protein comes from TCRdb applying MiXCR to the 5' RACE reads. The table lists approximately 800,000 distinct CDR3 sequences, about 61% of them singletons. This sample stems from a study of blood T cells in healthy people across ages. J was trimmed by 3 bases and V by 5 bases; bases with no gene match: 5. Germline V gives CDR1 DFQATT, CDR2 SNEGSKA (reference sequence). The length of the CDR3 is 13 residues. Each donor was a healthy Caucasian individual from Russia, aged about 6 to 90.

Sequences were obtained from blood. This sequence joins TRBV20-1 and TRBJ1-1, with 8 bases identical to TRBD1. This sequence originates from a man between 35 and 55 years old in good health. CDR3 protein: CSALRGQDTEAFF. Written as DNA, the CDR3 is TGCAGTGCTCTAAGGGGACAGGACACTGAAGCTTTCTTT.